The rows below give T cell receptor beta chains drawn from one sample of a study of T cells after yellow fever vaccination. Each CDR3 protein gets one entry after TCRdb re-called the 5' RACE reads with MiXCR. The sample carries 550,000 to 750,000 distinct CDR3 sequences, approximately 12% recorded once. Source: PBMCs, taken on the day of the yellow fever booster vaccination. The receptors stem from a man aged 30-40 years who received the YFV17D yellow fever vaccine. CDR3s include the opening cysteine and the closing phenylalanine or tryptophan. Each record gives: V gene, J gene, clone size, D gene, CDR3 protein, CDR3 DNA. D genes are given only for firm matches. Size tells how often a clone was seen (once, few, many) or the class of an expanded clone, and some rows leave it out.

V: TRBV20-1; J: TRBJ2-3; size: few; D: .; CDR3: CSAHESADTQYF; DNA: TGCAGTGCCCACGAGTCCGCAGATACGCAGTATTTT
V: TRBV7-7; J: TRBJ2-5; size: few; D: TRBD1; CDR3: CASSFQTGAGTQYF; DNA: TGTGCCAGCAGCTTCCAGACAGGGGCTGGGACCCAGTACTTC
V: TRBV12-5; J: TRBJ1-2; size: few; D: .; CDR3: CAVPGVYYGYTF; DNA: TGTGCTGTCCCTGGGGTCTACTATGGCTACACCTTC
V: TRBV25-1; J: TRBJ1-6; size: .; D: .; CDR3: CASSEVSGVNSPLHF; DNA: TGTGCCAGCAGTGAAGTAAGCGGAGTCAATTCACCCCTCCACTTT
V: TRBV12-3/TRBV12-4; J: TRBJ2-1; size: many; D: .; CDR3: CASSPKTESSYNEQFF; DNA: TGTGCCAGCAGTCCGAAGACGGAAAGCTCCTACAATGAGCAGTTCTTC
V: TRBV19; J: TRBJ2-1; size: .; D: TRBD2; CDR3: CASSSTWTSGYNEQFF; DNA: TGTGCCAGTAGTTCGACGTGGACTAGCGGCTACAATGAGCAGTTCTTC
V: TRBV27; J: TRBJ2-7; size: .; D: TRBD2; CDR3: CASSPGLAGGTYEQYF; DNA: TGTGCCAGCAGTCCGGGACTAGCCGGAGGTACCTACGAGCAGTACTTC
V: TRBV10-3; J: TRBJ2-1; size: few; D: TRBD2; CDR3: CAISDAAGGRHNEQFF; DNA: TGTGCCATCAGTGATGCAGCGGGAGGGCGGCACAATGAGCAGTTCTTC
V: TRBV6-1; J: TRBJ2-2; size: few; D: TRBD2; CDR3: CASRGLAGHTGELFF; DNA: TGTGCCAGCAGGGGACTAGCGGGCCACACCGGGGAGCTGTTTTTT
V: TRBV5-1; J: TRBJ2-7; size: few; D: .; CDR3: CASSLTRDLGEQYF; DNA: TGCGCCAGCAGCTTGACACGGGACCTGGGGGAGCAGTACTTC
V: TRBV3-1; J: TRBJ2-3; size: few; D: TRBD1; CDR3: CASSPTGGWTDTQYF; DNA: TGTGCCAGCAGCCCGACAGGGGGCTGGACAGATACGCAGTATTTT
V: TRBV20-1; J: TRBJ2-5; size: .; D: .; CDR3: CSARSDQETQYF; DNA: TGCAGTGCTAGAAGCGACCAAGAGACCCAGTACTTC
V: TRBV7-2; J: TRBJ2-1; size: .; D: TRBD1; CDR3: CASSDTFGTGLFF; DNA: TGTGCCAGCAGTGACACCTTCGGGACAGGGCTGTTCTTC
V: TRBV24-1; J: TRBJ1-1; size: .; D: .; CDR3: CATLLVNTEAFF; DNA: TGTGCCACCCTCCTGGTGAACACTGAAGCTTTCTTT
V: TRBV11-1; J: TRBJ2-5; size: .; D: TRBD1; CDR3: CASSLEGQGRETQYF; DNA: TGTGCCAGCAGCTTAGAGGGACAGGGTCGTGAGACCCAGTACTTC
V: TRBV7-2; J: TRBJ1-1; size: many; D: .; CDR3: CASSLTVYTEAFF; DNA: TGTGCCAGCAGCTTGACGGTTTACACTGAAGCTTTCTTT
V: TRBV29-1; J: TRBJ2-5; size: few; D: TRBD1; CDR3: CSVRGPQETQYF; DNA: TGCAGCGTTAGGGGGCCGCAAGAGACCCAGTACTTC
V: TRBV5-1; J: TRBJ2-1; size: .; D: TRBD2; CDR3: CASSLVQWEGYNEQFF; DNA: TGCGCCAGCAGCTTGGTACAGTGGGAGGGATACAATGAGCAGTTCTTC
V: TRBV6-1; J: TRBJ2-7; size: few; D: TRBD1; CDR3: CASRDRGNSYEQYF; DNA: TGTGCCAGCAGGGACAGGGGGAATTCCTACGAGCAGTACTTC
V: TRBV21-1; J: TRBJ2-5; size: .; D: .; CDR3: CASRGDRASQETQYF; DNA: TGTGCCAGCAGGGGGGACAGGGCTTCCCAAGAGACCCAGTACTTC
V: TRBV7-9; J: TRBJ1-1; size: .; D: .; CDR3: CASSPPLAVTEAFF; DNA: TGTGCCAGCAGCCCCCCTTTAGCGGTCACTGAAGCTTTCTTT
V: TRBV4-2; J: TRBJ2-7; size: .; D: TRBD2; CDR3: CASSQDRRTSGLYEQYF; DNA: TGTGCCAGCAGCCAAGATAGGAGAACTAGCGGTCTCTACGAGCAGTACTTC
V: TRBV5-1; J: TRBJ2-5; size: .; D: .; CDR3: CASSWGRGLQETQYF; DNA: TGCGCCAGCAGCTGGGGGAGAGGGCTACAAGAGACCCAGTACTTC
V: TRBV20-1; J: TRBJ1-2; size: .; D: TRBD1; CDR3: CSARGTGHGYTF; DNA: TGCAGTGCTAGGGGGACAGGGCATGGCTACACCTTC
V: TRBV28; J: TRBJ1-2; size: .; D: .; CDR3: CAARELNYGYTF; DNA: TGTGCCGCCAGGGAATTAAACTATGGCTACACCTTC
V: TRBV7-9; J: TRBJ2-2; size: few; D: .; CDR3: CASSLGSGLYTGELFF; DNA: TGTGCCAGCAGCTTAGGCTCGGGACTTTACACCGGGGAGCTGTTTTTT
V: TRBV9; J: TRBJ1-2; size: few; D: TRBD1; CDR3: CASSVGTGGYGYTF; DNA: TGTGCCAGCAGCGTCGGGACAGGGGGCTATGGCTACACCTTC
V: TRBV7-9; J: TRBJ2-6; size: .; D: TRBD2; CDR3: CASSFAGDSGANVLTF; DNA: TGTGCCAGCAGCTTTGCGGGAGATTCTGGGGCCAACGTCCTGACTTTC
V: TRBV19; J: TRBJ2-5; size: few; D: .; CDR3: CASSPKNRDQETQYF; DNA: TGTGCCAGTAGTCCCAAGAACAGGGACCAAGAGACCCAGTACTTC
V: TRBV10-1; J: TRBJ2-1; size: few; D: .; CDR3: CASSQSGRQQFF; DNA: TGCGCCAGCAGCCAATCGGGCCGGCAGCAGTTCTTC
V: TRBV28; J: TRBJ2-1; size: .; D: .; CDR3: CASNGSKVKGYNEQFF; DNA: TGTGCCAGCAACGGGAGTAAGGTAAAGGGCTACAATGAGCAGTTCTTC
V: TRBV19; J: TRBJ1-2; size: .; D: TRBD1; CDR3: CASSRGQGVYYGYTF; DNA: TGTGCCAGTAGTAGAGGACAGGGAGTGTACTATGGCTACACCTTC
V: TRBV28; J: TRBJ2-1; size: .; D: .; CDR3: CASGIRGRNEQFF; DNA: TGTGCCAGCGGGATCCGGGGGCGCAATGAGCAGTTCTTC
V: TRBV15; J: TRBJ2-4; size: .; D: .; CDR3: CATSRKLGGLGKNIQYF; DNA: TGTGCCACCAGCCGGAAGTTAGGGGGGCTTGGCAAAAACATTCAGTACTTC
V: TRBV20-1; J: TRBJ2-1; size: few; D: TRBD1; CDR3: CSARDSLGSYNEQFF; DNA: TGCAGTGCACGGGACAGCCTTGGCTCCTACAATGAGCAGTTCTTC
V: TRBV29-1; J: TRBJ2-5; size: .; D: TRBD2; CDR3: CSVYGGGETQYF; DNA: TGCAGCGTTTATGGGGGGGGAGAGACCCAGTACTTC
V: TRBV5-1; J: TRBJ1-2; size: few; D: TRBD1; CDR3: CASRSGQGHNYGYTF; DNA: TGCGCCAGCAGATCGGGACAGGGCCACAACTATGGCTACACCTTC
V: TRBV7-2; J: TRBJ2-7; size: few; D: .; CDR3: CASSFGPGRHEQYF; DNA: TGTGCCAGCAGCTTTGGACCGGGGCGGCACGAGCAGTACTTC
V: TRBV7-8; J: TRBJ2-3; size: few; D: .; CDR3: CASSYRADTQYF; DNA: TGTGCCAGCAGCTACAGGGCGGATACGCAGTATTTT
V: TRBV4-3; J: TRBJ1-4; size: .; D: .; CDR3: CASSPDWDLTSSDEKLFF; DNA: TGCGCCAGCAGCCCTGACTGGGACTTGACCTCGTCGGATGAAAAACTGTTTTTT
V: TRBV27; J: TRBJ2-7; size: .; D: TRBD2; CDR3: CASSFWAGETYEQYF; DNA: TGTGCCAGCAGTTTCTGGGCGGGAGAAACCTACGAGCAGTACTTC
V: TRBV11-2; J: TRBJ2-7; size: few; D: .; CDR3: CASSPRTVGGGYEQYF; DNA: TGTGCCAGCAGCCCAAGGACAGTTGGGGGGGGCTACGAGCAGTACTTC
V: TRBV2; J: TRBJ2-7; size: few; D: TRBD2; CDR3: CATQPSGSSYEQYF; DNA: TGTGCCACCCAGCCAAGCGGGAGCTCGTACGAGCAGTACTTC
V: TRBV5-1; J: TRBJ2-5; size: .; D: .; CDR3: CASSAGRPGETQYF; DNA: TGCGCCAGCAGCGCCGGCCGACCTGGGGAGACCCAGTACTTC
V: TRBV25-1; J: TRBJ2-7; size: .; D: .; CDR3: CASSTQFPTPYEQYF; DNA: TGTGCCAGCAGTACTCAGTTCCCCACCCCCTACGAGCAGTACTTC